The sample holds many counts of the clone carrying this T cell receptor (beta chain). What it recognizes is unknown. This sample was taken from a study of human T cells and chemical hapten exposure. Background on the study: Small pooled library volume differences mainly caused per-sample TCR yield variation.

Unmatched junction bases numbered 19, after V lost 0 bases and J lost 1 base. Germline CDR1 reads SGHDN; CDR2 reads FVKESK. CDR3 size: 21 residues. Study conclusions and caveats: TCRs above 1 in 1000 frequency stayed constant with DPC sensitization.

Time point meaning: healthy volunteer bleed at 2 weeks. The template was total RNA from unfractionated whole blood. In the original workflow: TCRs per sample had a median of approximately 88,000 and ranged from roughly 23,224 to 700,000. TCRdb re-called the RACE reads with MiXCR, one entry per CDR3 protein. TCRdb's processing, not the authors' own work, is the source of the V and J calls. The sample includes 130,000 or so distinct CDR3 sequences, approximately 8.3% of them seen just once. This sequence originates from a male donor in good health. Some clones in this sample may be carry-over from other donors' samples. V usage is TRBV14 and J usage is TRBJ2-3, with 7 positions matching TRBD1. Sequencing was done on a sample of whole blood. The CDR3 DNA follows: TGTGCCAGCAGCCAAGATCCCCTGGGGACAGTACACTCCTTTCGCACAGATACGCAGTATTTT. It yields the protein CASSQDPLGTVHSFRTDTQYF.